The source of this T cell receptor (beta chain) is a study of Ad26.COV2.S vaccination and SARS-CoV-2 variants. The wider study: Once or twice, 56 days apart, Ad26.COV2.S was delivered intramuscularly. Study-wide findings and caveats: The breadth of spike-specific CD8+ and CD4+ T cell responses after vaccination was reportedly substantial. Using TCR breadth and depth analyses may have led to underestimated total T cell responses.

Of note for this clone: Its target is not known.

Per germline, CDR1 MGHRA and CDR2 YSYEKL. V was shortened by 0 bases and J by 0 bases, with 8 bases between the two germline ends. CDR3 length: 15 amino acids. Treatment in this sample: about 20 received Ad26.COV2.S at low or high dose, single or two shots; about five received placebo; per-sample allocation not given. Day 63 after the first vaccine or placebo injection was the time point for sampling. The sample came from a Boston adult aged 18-55 years. Data came from immunoSEQ multiplex PCR; TCRdb stores just in-frame clones and leaves some out. The sample contains around 300,000 clones, about 89% of which appear only once.

The chain links TRBV4-1 to TRBJ1-2; D is ambiguous. This clonotype was obtained from a person aged 18-60 years who received the Ad26.COV2.S COVID-19 vaccine or a placebo. The sample consisted of peripheral blood, taken in a trial of Ad26.COV2.S vaccine versus placebo. Written as DNA, the CDR3 is TGCGCCAGCAGCCAAGATTGGAGACCTAACTATGGCTACACCTTC. Its translation is CASSQDWRPNYGYTF.